A selection of T cell receptor beta chains follows, all from one sample in a study of tumor-infiltrating lymphocytes in primary liver carcinoma. TCRdb re-called the multiplex PCR reads through MiXCR, storing one row per CDR3 protein. The sample yields 55,000 to 70,000 distinct CDR3 sequences, over 65% seen once. Input material: liver tumor tissue from sampling region 2. The receptors here all came from a man in his forties with primary liver carcinoma and hepatitis B virus infection. Each CDR3 is given with its conserved first and last residue. Each record gives: D gene, J gene, clone size, V gene, CDR3 DNA, CDR3 protein. A D gene is named only where the DNA matches it firmly. Rows may omit the clone size; those that give it use once, few, many or a size class.

TRBD2,TRBJ2-7,.,TRBV6-1,TGTACCAGCACGAGTAGCGGGAGCCTTACCTACGAGCAGTACTTC,CTSTSSGSLTYEQYF
TRBD1,TRBJ2-6,.,TRBV4-2,TGTGCCAGCAGCCAAGAGGCAGGGGGCATTACCGGGGCCAACATCCTGACTTTC,CASSQEAGGITGANILTF
TRBD1,TRBJ1-2,many,TRBV4-3,TGCGCCAGCAGCCAGGATTATCGACAGGGGCGGATCTATGGCTACACCTTC,CASSQDYRQGRIYGYTF
TRBD2,TRBJ2-5,.,TRBV11-2,TGTACCAGCAGCCAAACTCCCGGCGGGGGAAAAGAGACCCTGTACTTC,CTSSQTPGGGKETLYF
.,TRBJ2-5,.,TRBV11-2,TGTGCCAGCAATCAAACTCCTGATGGGGGGAAAGAGACCCAGTACTTC,CASNQTPDGGKETQYF
TRBD1,TRBJ2-7,.,TRBV4-1,TGCGCCAGCAGCCAAAGCTTGGGGACAGGGGCCTTCAACGAGCAGTACTTC,CASSQSLGTGAFNEQYF
.,TRBJ1-1,.,TRBV9,TGTGCCAGCAGCGTAGGCTCCGGGTTTACTGAAGCTTTCTTT,CASSVGSGFTEAFF
.,TRBJ2-1,.,TRBV12-3/TRBV12-4,TGTGCCCGCACTACATATGGGAATGAGCAGTTCTTC,CARTTYGNEQFF
.,TRBJ2-1,.,TRBV4-1,TGCGCCAGCAGCTCGGGACGGTGGTATGTGCAGTTCTTC,CASSSGRWYVQFF
.,TRBJ2-1,many,TRBV20-1,TGCAGTGCTAGACCGTACAATTACAATGAGCAGTTCTTC,CSARPYNYNEQFF
TRBD2,TRBJ2-7,.,TRBV5-6,TGTGCCAGCAGCTTCATGGCTAGCGGAACGTACGAGCAGTGCTTC,CASSFMASGTYEQCF
.,TRBJ2-1,.,TRBV6-2/TRBV6-3,TGTGCCAGCACGGGTCTGCGCGAGGGCCTAAGGGGAAATGAGCAGTTCTTC,CASTGLREGLRGNEQFF
.,TRBJ2-5,.,TRBV11-2,TGTGCCAACGGCTTAGAGAGTAGCGGCCCGGGGGAGACCCAGTACTTC,CANGLESSGPGETQYF
TRBD1,TRBJ2-3,.,TRBV5-6,TGTGCCAGCAGCTTCCTTGCTACAGGGGGCACAGATACGCAGTATTTT,CASSFLATGGTDTQYF
.,TRBJ2-1,.,TRBV28,TGTACCAGCAGATTCGGTGAGGAGTTCTTC,CTSRFGEEFF
.,TRBJ2-2,.,TRBV14,TGTGCCAGCAGCCACAGAGGGATGGGACTCACCGGGGAGCTGTTTTTT,CASSHRGMGLTGELFF
TRBD2,TRBJ2-3,.,TRBV11-2,TGTGCCAGCAGCTTAGTATCCGGGGGTGAGGTAGCGGGAAGTGTTAATACGCTGTATTTT,CASSLVSGGEVAGSVNTLYF
.,TRBJ1-1,many,TRBV14,TGTGCCAGCACCCTTCGCCGAGGGGGCACTGAAGCTTTCTTT,CASTLRRGGTEAFF
TRBD1,TRBJ2-2,.,TRBV5-1,TGCGCCAGCAGCTTCCGGGACAGGGTGGCCGGGGAGCTGTTTTTT,CASSFRDRVAGELFF
.,TRBJ2-3,many,TRBV6-1,TGTGCCAGCAGCCACACAGATACGCAGTATTTT,CASSHTDTQYF
TRBD1,TRBJ2-5,.,TRBV5-6,TGTGCCAGCAGCCTTGACAGGGGCATCCAAGAGACCCAGTACTTC,CASSLDRGIQETQYF
.,TRBJ2-3,.,TRBV5-4,TGTGCCAGCAGCTTGGTTCCACATACGCAGTATTTT,CASSLVPHTQYF
TRBD2,TRBJ2-3,.,TRBV4-1,TGCGCCAGCAGCCAGACCACTGCCCCAGCGGGAGTCACCGATACGCAGTGTTTT,CASSQTTAPAGVTDTQCF
.,TRBJ2-1,.,TRBV10-3,TGTGCCATCAGTGTGGTATCAGACAATGAGCAGTTCTTC,CAISVVSDNEQFF
.,TRBJ2-3,.,TRBV4-3,TGCGCAAGCAGCCAAGTGAAAGGAGATACGCAGTATTTT,CASSQVKGDTQYF
.,TRBJ1-4,.,TRBV11-2,TGTGCCAGTAGCTTAGACGGGTTCGCTAATGAAAAACAGTCTTTT,CASSLDGFANEKQSF
TRBD1,TRBJ2-1,.,TRBV7-9,TGTACCAGCAGCTTAGGTCAGGGGGATTTGTACAATGAGCAGTTCTTC,CTSSLGQGDLYNEQFF
TRBD1,TRBJ2-7,many,TRBV13,TGTGCCAGCAGCTTATGGGGACAGGTCTACGAGCAGTACTTC,CASSLWGQVYEQYF
TRBD2,TRBJ2-3,.,TRBV11-2,TGTGACTGCAGCTCGACTAGCGGGAGCACAGATACGCAGTATTTT,CDCSSTSGSTDTQYF
.,TRBJ2-3,once,TRBV29-1,TGCAGCGTTGCCCCTTCCACAGGTACGCGGTATTTT,CSVAPSTGTRYF
.,TRBJ1-2,.,TRBV6-1,TGTGCCAGCAGTGAGAGGGTGTCTAATAGCTACACCTTC,CASSERVSNSYTF
TRBD2,TRBJ2-5,.,TRBV4-3,TGCGCCAGCAGCCAAGAAGTGGGTATAGCGGGAGTAGTGGGGGGAGAAGAGACCCAGTACTTC,CASSQEVGIAGVVGGEETQYF
.,TRBJ2-3,.,TRBV11-2,TGTACCAGCGGCCGACAACCCATCAACCCCACAAATACGCGGTATTTT,CTSGRQPINPTNTRYF
.,TRBJ2-5,.,TRBV11-2,TGTGCCAGCAGCAAAACTCCTGGCGAGGAGAAAGAGACCCAATACTTC,CASSKTPGEEKETQYF
.,TRBJ2-1,.,TRBV11-2,TGTGACAGCAGCTCGACCGGGATTGTGCAGTTCTTC,CDSSSTGIVQFF
TRBD1,TRBJ1-2,.,TRBV4-1,TGCGCCGGCAGCCAAAGGGACAGGAACTACGGCTACACCTTC,CAGSQRDRNYGYTF
.,TRBJ2-2,.,TRBV24-1,TGTGCCACCAGTAGGAAGGGTGCCACCGGGGAGCTGTTTTTT,CATSRKGATGELFF
TRBD1,TRBJ2-7,.,TRBV10-2,TGCGCCAGCAGCCGGGACAGGGGTATCGACGAGCACTACTTC,CASSRDRGIDEHYF
.,TRBJ1-5,few,TRBV4-1,TGCGCCAGCAGTCCCATGGAGGGGAGCAATCAGCCCCTGCATTTT,CASSPMEGSNQPLHF
.,TRBJ1-5,few,TRBV12-3/TRBV12-4,TGTGCCAGCAGTCCAGCGGGGGATAGCAATCAGCCCCAGCATTTT,CASSPAGDSNQPQHF
TRBD1,TRBJ1-6,.,TRBV24-1,TGTGCCACCAGTGACGGACAGGGGGCGAGTTCACCCCTCCACTTT,CATSDGQGASSPLHF
.,TRBJ2-2,.,TRBV12-3/TRBV12-4,TGTGCCAACAGCGGCTACTCCACCGGGGAGCTTTTCTTT,CANSGYSTGELFF
.,TRBJ2-4,.,TRBV4-2,TGTGCCAGCAGCCCACCGTCTGGAAACAAAAACATTCAGTACTTC,CASSPPSGNKNIQYF
.,TRBJ1-1,.,TRBV4-2,TGTGCCAGCAGCCAAGGAGCAATGCGCATGAACACTGAAGCTTTCTTT,CASSQGAMRMNTEAFF
.,TRBJ2-7,.,TRBV2,TGTGCCAGCAGTGAATTCCCCCCAGGACACATCTACGAGCAGTACTTC,CASSEFPPGHIYEQYF
.,TRBJ2-4,.,TRBV29-1,TGCAGCGTAATTCGCGGGTGGGGCATTCAGTACTTC,CSVIRGWGIQYF